This TCR beta chain was identified in a study of CD8+CD57+ T cells in acquired aplastic anemia. Findings of the study overall: Patients had twenty-nine CD8+ CDR3 sequences in common with controls (the shared set).

This clonotype was found many times. Its matching antigen is unknown. Using genomic DNA as the template, TCR beta VDJ and CDR3 profiling was carried out. TCRdb ran MiXCR on the reads and lists one entry per CDR3 protein. Of roughly 50,000 distinct CDR3 sequences in the sample, roughly 69% were seen once. J lost 2 bases, V lost 5 bases, and 14 bases had no gene match. CDR1 MNHNS and CDR2 SASEGT come from the germline V gene. The CDR3 loop spans 17 amino acids. This sequence originates from a human donor in good health, serving as a control. The sample comprised sorted CD4+, CD8+, or CD8+CD57+ T cells (not recorded which) from PBMCs. The V call is TRBV6-1, the J call TRBJ2-7, with 8 nucleotides matching TRBD1. Written as DNA, the CDR3 is TGTGCCAGCAGTCCCACCATTCAGGGGGCGCCTACCTACGAGCAGTACTTC. It codes for CASSPTIQGAPTYEQYF.